These 28 T cell receptor beta chains were sequenced from one sample in a study of blood T cell repertoires in COVID-19. The table came from immunoSEQ multiplex PCR; TCRdb's copy has only in-frame clones and leaves some out. The sample has 140,000 or so clones, approximately 91% seen once. Sequences were obtained from peripheral blood. The receptors derive from a man between 65 and 79 years old with acute or convalescent COVID-19.

The CDR3 region has the DNA TGCAGCGTTTGGACAGCTACTGAAGCTTTCTTT. Amino acids: CSVWTATEAFF. The chain links TRBV29-1 to TRBJ1-1; a weak D match, TRBD1 (6 bases). CDR1 is SQVTM, CDR2 ANQGSEA, per germline. The ends were cut back, 5 bases at V and 5 bases at J, with 9 bases in the middle. This CDR3 region has 11 residues.

The rearrangement uses TRBV5-1 and TRBJ2-1; 8 positions match TRBD2. Unmatched junction bases numbered 2, after V lost 2 bases and J lost 1 base. Germline V gene sequence: CDR1 SGHRS, CDR2 YFSETQ. This CDR3 has 15 amino acids. Here the CDR3 DNA reads TGCGCCAGCAGCTTTAGCGGGACTTCCTACAATGAGCAGTTCTTC. Translating it yields CASSFSGTSYNEQFF.

The rearrangement joins TRBV19 to TRBJ2-1, with D uncertain. Trimming pared 6 bases from V and 0 bases from J, leaving 9 bases between. The CDR3 is 14 residues long. Germline V lookup: CDR1 LNHDA, CDR2 SQIVND (reference sequence). CDR3 bases: TGTGCCAGTAGCGAGATAACCTCCTACAATGAGCAGTTCTTC. Amino acids: CASSEITSYNEQFF.

The chain couples TRBV27 to TRBJ1-2, with 8 bases that match TRBD1. There are 14 residues in the CDR3. Germline V gene lookup returns CDR1 MNHEY and CDR2 SMNVEV (reference sequence). After removal of 5 bases from V and 4 bases from J, the junction contained 6 bases not matched to a gene. CDR3 amino acids: CASSRGQGSYGYTF. The CDR3 nucleotides read TGTGCCAGCAGTCGAGGACAGGGAAGCTATGGCTACACCTTC.

This clone was observed once. The chain uses TRBV10-3 and TRBJ2-7; TRBD1 is a possible D gene (5 bases). V was cut by 4 bases and J by 2 bases, with 12 bases left in between. The CDR3 has 14 amino acids. Germline V lookup: CDR1 ENHRY, CDR2 SYGVKD. The CDR3 is CAISGDRGAYEQYF. Here the CDR3 DNA reads TGTGCCATCAGTGGAGACAGAGGAGCCTACGAGCAGTACTTC.

The V gene is TRBV2, the J gene TRBJ1-1, with D maybe TRBD1 (5 bases). V was cut by 8 bases and J by 1 base, with 11 bases left in between. This CDR3 has 13 amino acids. The germline V gene has CDR1 SNHLY and CDR2 FYNNEI. In nucleotides, the CDR3 is TGTGCCAGCGGGGCGGGGTGGAACACTGAAGCTTTCTTT. It yields the protein CASGAGWNTEAFF.

This clone came up a few times. As DNA, the CDR3 is TGTGCCATCAGATTAGCGGGAGGGGATACGCAGTATTTT. This codes for CAIRLAGGDTQYF. The chain employs TRBV10-3 and TRBJ2-3, with TRBD2 identical over 11 bases. The V segment lost 6 bases and the J segment 6 bases; nucleotides outside the gene matches: 2. Per germline, CDR1 ENHRY and CDR2 SYGVKD. The CDR3 runs to 13 residues.

J is TRBJ1-5 and V is TRBV19; a possible D gene is TRBD1 (5 bases). Germline V gene sequence: CDR1 LNHDA, CDR2 SQIVND (reference sequence). The CDR3 spans 17 residues. Between the trimmed V and J ends, which lost 5 bases and 6 bases, there was a span of 23 bases. CDR3 sequence (DNA): TGTGCCAGTAGTTCCCTAACGGGACTCCAAGAGGCTCAGCCCCAGCATTTT. Amino acids: CASSSLTGLQEAQPQHF. Based on the CDR3 plus reference TRBV19 and TRBJ1-5, the full variable domain is DGGITQSPKYLFRKEGQNVTLSCEQNLNHDAMYWYRQDPGQGLRLIYYSQIVNDFQKGDIAEGYSVSREKKESFPLTVTSAQKNPTAFYLCASSSLTGLQEAQPQHFGDGTRLSIL.

J is TRBJ1-1 and V is TRBV2; D might be TRBD1 (5 bases). V lost 5 bases and J lost 1, with 8 bases in between. Germline V gives CDR1 SNHLY, CDR2 FYNNEI. The CDR3 consists of 13 residues. The CDR3 sequence: CASSTTENTEAFF. Here the CDR3 DNA reads TGTGCCAGCAGTACGACAGAGAACACTGAAGCTTTCTTT.

The V and J genes are TRBV5-1 and TRBJ1-5; possible D gene TRBD1, 6 bases. The CDR3 consists of 13 residues. Germline V gene data show CDR1 as SGHRS and CDR2 as YFSETQ. The V gene lost 6 bases and the J gene lost 3 bases, with 10 bases spanning the gap. The CDR3 nucleotides are TGCGCCAGCATTGAGGGGGACAATCAGCCCCAGCATTTT. This codes for CASIEGDNQPQHF.

The chain carries TRBV14 and TRBJ1-4; 7 bases are shared with TRBD1. CDR3 length: 15 residues. Per the germline V gene, CDR1 is SGHDN and CDR2 is FVKESK. Trimming cost V 5 bases and J 3 bases; bases outside gene matches: 6. This CDR3 is CASSRYRGPNEKLFF. The CDR3 nucleotides are TGTGCCAGCAGCAGATACAGGGGCCCTAATGAAAAACTGTTTTTT.

In DNA form, the CDR3 reads TGTGCCAGCAGCCCCGGGACAGCCCCCACCCTCGGGGAGCTGTTTTTT. Translation gives CASSPGTAPTLGELFF. This sequence joins TRBV11-3 and TRBJ2-2, with 7 positions matching TRBD1. From germline, CDR1 is SGHNT and CDR2 YENEEA. The CDR3 runs to 16 residues. Losses at the gene ends were 5 bases for V and 7 bases for J; bases not matched to a gene: 13.

The J gene is TRBJ1-3, the V gene TRBV19, with 8 nucleotides matching TRBD1. Trimming took 6 bases from V and 2 from J; bases not matched to a gene: 3. Looked up from germline, CDR1 is LNHDA and CDR2 is SQIVND (reference sequence). This CDR3 has 14 residues. The CDR3 DNA reads TGTGCCAGTAGCGAACAGGGGGCTGGAAACACCATATATTTT. It codes for CASSEQGAGNTIYF.

The genes are TRBV4-1 and TRBJ2-1, with TRBD2 identical over 10 bases. V shed 2 bases, J shed 3 bases, and the junction held 4 bases outside the gene matches. This CDR3 spans 16 amino acids. CDR1 and CDR2 (germline): MGHRA, YSYEKL. CDR3 nucleotide sequence: TGCGCCAGCAGCCAACTCCTAGCGGGGGTCTACAATGAGCAGTTCTTC. Protein sequence: CASSQLLAGVYNEQFF.

V gene TRBV5-1 combines with J gene TRBJ2-3, with D possibly being TRBD1 (5 bases). Germline V gene lookup returns CDR1 SGHRS and CDR2 YFSETQ. V was clipped by 2 bases and J by 1 base, with 5 bases between them. The CDR3 runs 13 residues. The CDR3 region is CASSFRGTDTQYF. The CDR3, as DNA: TGCGCCAGCAGCTTCAGGGGCACAGATACGCAGTATTTT.

This clone showed up just a few times. This rearrangement joins TRBV4-2 to TRBJ2-1; 7 positions agree with TRBD2. This CDR3 comprises 17 residues. V lost 4 bases and J lost 0; bases outside the gene matches: 9. The germline CDR1 and CDR2 sequences are LGHNA and YNFKEQ. The CDR3 DNA sequence: TGTGCCAGCAGCCGCGCCTCTAGCGGAAGCTCCTACAATGAGCAGTTCTTC. It encodes CASSRASSGSSYNEQFF.

This clone was recorded a few times. The chain couples TRBV2 to TRBJ1-5; TRBD1 agrees at 10 bases. After removal of 8 bases from V and 2 bases from J, the junction contained 6 bases not matched to a gene. CDR1 and CDR2 (germline): SNHLY, FYNNEI. This CDR3 has 15 residues. CDR3 DNA sequence: TGTGCCAGCGGACAGGGGGATTACGGCAATCAGCCCCAGCATTTT. Its translation is CASGQGDYGNQPQHF.

V and J are TRBV19 and TRBJ1-2, with 7 bases lining up with TRBD1. This CDR3 comprises 14 residues. Germline V CDR1 and CDR2: LNHDA, SQIVND (reference sequence). V was pared by 5 bases and J by 3 bases, with 6 bases of the junction left unmatched. The CDR3 DNA reads as TGTGCCAGTAGTGGTGACAGGGATTACTATGGCTACACCTTC. It translates to CASSGDRDYYGYTF.

The V call is TRBV5-6, the J call TRBJ2-1; 12 nucleotides line up with TRBD2. The CDR3 sequence is 18 residues long. Germline trimming cut 4 bases from V and 0 bases from J; bases unmatched to any gene: 8. The germline CDR1 and CDR2 sequences are SGHDT and YYEEEE. The CDR3 DNA reads TGTGCCAGCAGCCTACGGACTAGCGGGACACCCTCCTACAATGAGCAGTTCTTC. Translating it yields CASSLRTSGTPSYNEQFF.

J is TRBJ2-7 and V is TRBV29-1, with TRBD1 identical over 7 bases. After removal of 7 bases from V and 3 bases from J, the junction contained 15 bases not matched to a gene. This CDR3 is built from 15 residues. Germline-derived CDR1 and CDR2 are SQVTM and ANQGSEA. The CDR3 nucleotides are TGCAGCGCTGACCGAGGAGCGGCAGGGGGCTACGAGCAGTACTTC. This gives the protein CSADRGAAGGYEQYF.

The V call is TRBV5-1, the J call TRBJ2-2; D possibly corresponds to TRBD2 (6 bases). The germline V and J ends were trimmed by 5 bases and 6 bases, with 20 bases remaining between them. Germline V gives CDR1 SGHRS, CDR2 YFSETQ. The CDR3 consists of 16 residues. The CDR3: CASRFDPGLNAGELFF. Here the CDR3 DNA reads TGCGCCAGCAGGTTCGACCCTGGACTAAATGCCGGGGAGCTGTTTTTT.

V gene TRBV11-2 combines with J gene TRBJ2-3; possible D gene TRBD2, 5 bases. The CDR3 runs 14 residues. V lost 5 bases and J 6 bases, leaving 15 bases between the germline ends. Germline lookup yields CDR1 SGHAT and CDR2 FQNNGV. CDR3 protein: CASSDPASGDTQYF. The DNA for the CDR3 is TGTGCCAGCAGCGATCCAGCCTCGGGGGATACGCAGTATTTT.

This rearrangement joins TRBV7-2 to TRBJ1-1; TRBD1 agrees at 8 bases. CDR3 length: 14 amino acids. Trimming cost V 4 bases and J 2 bases; bases outside gene matches: 3. The germline V gene encodes CDR1 SGHTA and CDR2 FQGNSA. The CDR3 nucleotides are TGTGCCAGCAGCTCCCCAGGGGGCAACACTGAAGCTTTCTTT. Protein product: CASSSPGGNTEAFF.

The genes are TRBV28 and TRBJ2-5, with 7 bases fitting TRBD1. This CDR3 has 14 amino acids. J gave up 3 bases and V 6 bases, and 7 bases lay outside the gene matches. Germline-derived CDR1 and CDR2 are MDHEN and SYDVKM. In DNA, the CDR3 is TGTGCCAGCAGCTCTCCTACAGGGGAAGAGACCCAGTACTTC. Amino acids: CASSSPTGEETQYF.

The CDR3 here is CASSLQGWATEAFF. The CDR3 coding sequence is TGTGCCAGCAGCCTCCAGGGGTGGGCCACTGAAGCTTTCTTT. The rearrangement uses TRBV3-1 (or the pseudogene TRBV3-2) and TRBJ1-1, with D perhaps TRBD1 (6 bases). Germline lookup yields CDR1 LGHDT and CDR2 YNNKEL (reference sequence). Trimming pared 4 bases from V and 4 bases from J, leaving 13 bases between. The CDR3 length is 14 residues.

This clone was detected once. V usage is TRBV24-1 and J usage is TRBJ2-7, with D perhaps TRBD1 (6 bases). The CDR3 covers 13 residues. Germline values: CDR1 KGHDR, CDR2 SFDVKD. V was pared by 7 bases and J by 5 bases, with 14 bases between. The CDR3 nucleotides read TGTGCCACCAGGGTCGACAGGTTCGACGAGCAGTACTTC. This translates into CATRVDRFDEQYF.

The chain carries TRBV4-1 and TRBJ2-5; the D is unclear. Germline V gene lookup returns CDR1 MGHRA and CDR2 YSYEKL. This CDR3 region has 14 residues. Between the trimmed V and J ends, which lost 4 bases and 0 bases, there was a span of 9 bases. The CDR3 is CASSLDTYQETQYF. The CDR3 DNA reads as TGCGCCAGCAGCCTCGACACTTACCAAGAGACCCAGTACTTC.

This clone was observed once. The CDR3 sequence is CASSSPGTSGYKETQYF. DNA for the CDR3: TGTGCCAGCAGCTCGCCCGGGACTAGCGGGTATAAAGAGACCCAGTACTTC. The chain links TRBV7-2 to TRBJ2-5; 12 bases are shared with TRBD2. This CDR3 comprises 17 residues. Unmatched junction bases numbered 9, after V lost 4 bases and J lost 3 bases. The germline CDR1 and CDR2 sequences are SGHTA and FQGNSA.